This is a list of T cell receptor beta chains from one sample in a study of blood T cell repertoires in COVID-19. Assay used: immunoSEQ multiplex PCR; TCRdb lists only in-frame clones, some missing. The sample shows about 200,000 clones, around nine tenths of them seen only once. The sample consisted of peripheral blood. These receptors originate from a man aged 18 to 35 with active or convalescent COVID-19. CDR3s include the opening cysteine and the closing phenylalanine or tryptophan. A D gene is named only where the DNA matches it firmly. A row's size may be missing; if present it is once, few, many or a size class.

d_call j_call v_call clone_size cdr3_nt cdr3_aa
TRBD1 TRBJ1-2 TRBV6-1 NA TGTGCCAGCAGTGAAGGCGCTGACAGGGCCGTTGGGTATGGCTACACCTTC CASSEGADRAVGYGYTF
TRBD2 TRBJ2-3 TRBV7-2 once TGTGCCAGCACCGTAGCGGGAGGGTTTATCGATACGCAGTATTTT CASTVAGGFIDTQYF
TRBD1 TRBJ1-1 TRBV5-1 NA TGCGCCTCCCACATAGGGACAGGGAGCGCTGAAGCTTTCTTT CASHIGTGSAEAFF
NA TRBJ2-1 TRBV6-1 NA TGTGCCAGCAGTGGATCTATCGGGAGTAGTAGTAATGAGCAGTTCTTC CASSGSIGSSSNEQFF
NA TRBJ1-6 TRBV7-2 NA TGTGCCAGCAGCGCCAGTGGGGGGGCAAATTCACCCCTCCACTTT CASSASGGANSPLHF
NA TRBJ1-1 TRBV11-2 NA TGTGCCAGCAGCTTATCAGGGGCTGAAGCTTTCTTT CASSLSGAEAFF
TRBD1 TRBJ1-4 TRBV6-1 once TGTGCCAGCAGTCAAGCACCGGGACAGGGAGCAACTAATGAAAAACTGTTTTTT CASSQAPGQGATNEKLFF
NA TRBJ1-4 TRBV5-6 NA TGTGCCAGCAGCTTGGGGTATCGGGGGTCTAATGAAAAACTGTTTTTT CASSLGYRGSNEKLFF
TRBD2 TRBJ2-5 TRBV5-6 NA TGTGCCAGCAGCTTGGGGGCTAGCGGGAGAGAACAAGAGACCCAGTACTTC CASSLGASGREQETQYF
NA TRBJ2-7 TRBV21-1 NA TGTGCCAGCAGCGCGAGAGGACTAGCGGATACCAACTCCTACGAGCAGTACTTC CASSARGLADTNSYEQYF
NA TRBJ1-5 TRBV21-1 once NA CASSKVAQGANQPQHF
TRBD2 TRBJ2-7 TRBV4-1 once TGCGCCAGCAGGTCCGGACTAGCGGACTACGAGCAGTACTTC CASRSGLADYEQYF
TRBD2 TRBJ2-1 TRBV5-1 NA TGCGCCAGCAGCGGTATAGCGGGATTGGATGAGCAGTTCTTC CASSGIAGLDEQFF
TRBD1 TRBJ2-7 TRBV10-2 once TGCGCCAGCAGTCCAAACAGGGGGCCCGAGCAGTACTTC CASSPNRGPEQYF
NA TRBJ1-5 TRBV6-5 NA TGTGCCAGCAAGGGGTGGAGTAGCAATCAGCCCCAGCATTTT CASKGWSSNQPQHF
TRBD2 TRBJ2-1 TRBV5-1 many TGCGCCAGCAGCTTGGTTGGTCTAGCGGGAGGCCCTTACAATGAGCAGTTCTTC CASSLVGLAGGPYNEQFF
TRBD1 TRBJ1-5 TRBV10-3 once TGTGCCACCTCTGGCAGGGGGAACAATCAGCCCCAGCATTTT CATSGRGNNQPQHF
NA TRBJ1-5 TRBV15 NA TGTGCCACCAGCAGTCAGGGCTTTCAGCCCCAGCATTTT CATSSQGFQPQHF
TRBD1 TRBJ1-5 TRBV7-8 NA TGTGCCAGCAGCTCGACGACAGGGTCCCAGCCCCAGCATTTT CASSSTTGSQPQHF
TRBD2 TRBJ2-1 TRBV7-8 NA TGTGCCAGCAGCTTAGATCAATCTGGGACTAGCTATCCTGAGCAGTTCTTC CASSLDQSGTSYPEQFF
TRBD1 TRBJ1-2 TRBV19 NA TGTGCCAGTAGTATAAGGTACAGGGGAAACTATGGCTACACCTTC CASSIRYRGNYGYTF
NA TRBJ1-1 TRBV30 NA TGTGCCCTACTACTCCGGAACACTGAAGCTTTCTTT CALLLRNTEAFF
NA TRBJ2-7 TRBV5-1 NA TGCGCCAGCAGCCGATACCCACAGGGAGCCGAGCAGTACTTC CASSRYPQGAEQYF
NA TRBJ2-5 TRBV9 NA TGTGCCAGCAGCGCCGGTCGGGGTGGGAGCCAGTTTCGCGAGACCCAGTACTTC CASSAGRGGSQFRETQYF
NA TRBJ1-2 TRBV27 few TGTGCCAGCAGTTTATCCCCCCCAGGGCTCTATGGCTACACCTTC CASSLSPPGLYGYTF
NA TRBJ2-2 TRBV7-3 NA TGTGCCAGCAGCTTAAGTGCCCCAGCGAACACCGGGGAGCTGTTTTTT CASSLSAPANTGELFF
NA TRBJ1-1 TRBV5-4 NA TGTGCCAGCAGCTTGGCCGGGGAAGCTGAAGCTTTCTTT CASSLAGEAEAFF
NA TRBJ2-5 TRBV7-2 NA TGTGCCAGCAGCTTGTCGGTCTGGGAGACCCAGTACTTC CASSLSVWETQYF
TRBD1 TRBJ1-2 TRBV29-1 NA TGCAGCGTTGAGCGGACAGGGGGAGGGGGCTACACCTTC CSVERTGGGGYTF
TRBD2 TRBJ2-3 TRBV6-4 NA TGTGCCAGCAGTGAAGCGGGAGCCCCAGATACGCAGTATTTT CASSEAGAPDTQYF
TRBD2 TRBJ2-5 TRBV5-1 NA TGCGCCAGCAGCCCACAGATAGCGGGGGGCAACCAAGAGACCCAGTACTTC CASSPQIAGGNQETQYF
TRBD2 TRBJ2-1 TRBV7-2 NA TGTGCCAGCAGCCCGTTCAGCGGGAGCTCCTACAATGAGCAGTTCTTC CASSPFSGSSYNEQFF
NA TRBJ1-2 TRBV29-1 once TGCAGCGTTGAACAGGGATCTAACTATGGCTACACCTTC CSVEQGSNYGYTF
TRBD1 TRBJ1-6 TRBV11-2 NA TGTGCCAGCAGCACGGGACAGAATTCACCCCTCCACTTT CASSTGQNSPLHF
NA TRBJ1-4 TRBV14 NA TGTGCCAGCAGCCGGGCCATTAATGAAAAACTGTTTTTT CASSRAINEKLFF
NA TRBJ1-5 TRBV6-6 NA TGTGCCAGCAGCCCGGGGAGTGGCCCGCCCCAGCATTTT CASSPGSGPPQHF
TRBD2 TRBJ2-7 TRBV14 NA TGTGCCAGCAGCCAACTATCGGGGGGGGCTGGCGAGCAGTACTTC CASSQLSGGAGEQYF
NA TRBJ2-2 TRBV3-1/TRBV3-2 NA TGTGCCAGCAGCCAAGACAGGGCCGGGGAGCTGTTTTTT CASSQDRAGELFF
NA TRBJ2-7 TRBV5-6 NA TGTGCCAGCAGCTCCATCTCTAGCCCGTACGAGCAGTACTTC CASSSISSPYEQYF
TRBD1 TRBJ1-3 TRBV2 NA TGTGCCAGCAGTCGGGACAGCCTAAGGGCTGGAAACACCATATATTTT CASSRDSLRAGNTIYF
TRBD2 TRBJ2-1 TRBV6-5 NA TGTGCCAGCAGTTACGCAAAACTAGCGTCGGAGCAGTTCTTC CASSYAKLASEQFF
TRBD2 TRBJ2-1 TRBV5-4 NA TGTGCCAGCAGCCCCGGGACTAGCGGATACAATGAGCAGTTCTTC CASSPGTSGYNEQFF
TRBD2 TRBJ2-7 TRBV27 NA TGTGCCAGCAGTTCGACTCCTAGCGGGAGCTCCTACGAGCAGTACTTC CASSSTPSGSSYEQYF